The rows below give T cell receptor beta chains drawn from one sample of a study of monozygotic twins with inflammatory bowel disease. TCRdb derives one entry per CDR3 protein from the 5' RACE reads, leaving out DNA. Recorded for this sample: a few hundred thousand distinct CDR3 sequences. The specimen was blood. The receptors come from a human donor with ulcerative colitis or Crohn's disease, or a healthy co-twin of an affected twin (not recorded which). The CDR3 runs from the conserved cysteine through the conserved F or W.

j_call v_call cdr3_aa
TRBJ2-3 TRBV7-2 CASSPEVRPDTQYF
TRBJ2-5 TRBV15 CATSRDRGFGETQYF
TRBJ2-7 TRBV11-2 CASSTRQGREQYF
TRBJ1-1 TRBV6-5 CASSYAQGVTEAFF
TRBJ1-6 TRBV5-4 CASSKTDNSPLHF
TRBJ2-7 TRBV6-2/TRBV6-3 CASSYDRYRAHYEQYF
TRBJ1-1 TRBV20-1 CSARVQGAGRATEAFF
TRBJ1-5 TRBV20-1 CSANLGGSGNQPQHF
TRBJ2-3 TRBV30 CAWSVLAGLVDTQYF
TRBJ2-2 TRBV20-1 CSARSAGTHTGELFF
TRBJ2-3 TRBV7-8 CASSFFGVGVTDTQYF
TRBJ2-7 TRBV7-2 CASSPPSRGYEQYF
TRBJ1-4 TRBV21-1 CASSTSGDKFEKLFF
TRBJ2-3 TRBV12-3/TRBV12-4 CASSSSGALGTDTQYF
TRBJ2-1 TRBV19 CASSIEGSYNEQFF
TRBJ2-6 TRBV12-3/TRBV12-4 CAATRSGANVLTF
TRBJ2-2 TRBV6-1 CASIRGGDRTGELFF
TRBJ2-7 TRBV12-3/TRBV12-4 CASSYGIYEQYF
TRBJ2-7 TRBV29-1 CSVEVVGSYEQYF
TRBJ2-1 TRBV24-1 CATSDSTGAEQFF
TRBJ1-2 TRBV20-1 CSASPGQQRGYTF
TRBJ1-4 TRBV6-5 CASSYLSGGTNEKLFF
TRBJ2-2 TRBV4-3 CASSQDGGRELFF
TRBJ2-2 TRBV4-1 CASSQDEGARATGELFF
TRBJ2-7 TRBV19 CASSHADLREQYF
TRBJ1-6 TRBV11-1 CASSPRGGLFNSPLHF
TRBJ2-1 TRBV6-5 CASSYKYRTGNEQFF
TRBJ2-1 TRBV4-1 CASSQQRGLAGGSTLEQFF
TRBJ2-7 TRBV14 CASSLGQLVEQYF
TRBJ2-7 TRBV11-2 CVSTWGYEQYF
TRBJ2-1 TRBV4-2 CASSQVAAGTNEQFF
TRBJ1-1 TRBV3-1 CASSPQRGEAFF
TRBJ1-1 TRBV19 CASSIARSPEAFF
TRBJ2-7 TRBV6-1 CASHRTGATYEQYF
TRBJ2-3 TRBV7-2 CASSFRAGSEVTQYF
TRBJ1-2 TRBV4-3 CASSPPGNRNGYTF
TRBJ2-1 TRBV20-1 CSAPGSGTFRVQFF
TRBJ2-1 TRBV4-3 CASSQDAYRGSSYNEQFF
TRBJ2-6 TRBV28 CASSVPGRSGANVLTF
TRBJ2-3 TRBV2 CASSLLAQTDTQYF
TRBJ2-2 TRBV4-2 CASSQSSKGETGELFF
TRBJ1-1 TRBV18 CASSPPQGLGNTEAFF
TRBJ1-1 TRBV29-1 CSATPGQIIEMNTEAFF
TRBJ2-2 TRBV20-1 CSAREAPRPGTSGKAGGELFF
TRBJ2-2 TRBV28 CASRRGPNTGELFF
TRBJ2-2 TRBV28 CAISLPPPPGQGTGELFF
TRBJ2-7 TRBV4-3 CASSLTGTGGHEQYF
TRBJ2-1 TRBV5-1 CASSFAQGTGEQFF
TRBJ2-1 TRBV7-7 CASSAGGEQFF
TRBJ1-5 TRBV6-4 CASSELVGNGQPQHF
TRBJ2-7 TRBV28 CASSLVGLIYEQYF
TRBJ2-5 TRBV9 CASSVGNSGGPQYQETQYF
TRBJ2-2 TRBV7-2 CASRIRGSRWYGNTGELFF
TRBJ2-7 TRBV20-1 CSANDRVAYEQYF
TRBJ2-7 TRBV7-2 CASSIDRQVIYEQYF